What follows are 29 T cell receptor beta chains derived from one specimen sequenced in a study of cytomegalovirus exposure and HLA in healthy donors. The primer mix had 60 Vbeta and 13 Jbeta primers. TCRdb's table, derived via immunoSEQ multiplex PCR, lists solely in-frame clones and lacks some. This table holds approximately 240,000 clones, approximately 82% found once. Sequenced: PBMCs. These receptors all come from a woman aged 40 to 50 in good health and CMV-seronegative.

This rearrangement joins TRBV5-3 to TRBJ1-5; D may be TRBD1 (6 bases). TRBV5-3 is an ORF, and what it does is uncertain. The CDR3 is made up of 18 amino acids. Trimming stripped 4 bases from V and 9 bases from J, with 29 bases between. This CDR3 reads CARSQWGGAQAGDLPQHF. The CDR3 DNA follows: TGTGCCAGAAGCCAGTGGGGGGGGGCTCAAGCAGGGGATCTGCCCCAGCATTTT.

This sequence joins TRBV9 and TRBJ2-7; a possible D gene is TRBD1 (5 bases). Germline loops: CDR1 SGDLS, CDR2 YYNGEE. The CDR3 runs to 14 residues. V lost 0 bases and J 2 bases, leaving 9 bases between the germline ends. CDR3 region: CASSVADTAYEQYF. CDR3 DNA: TGTGCCAGCAGCGTAGCGGACACCGCCTACGAGCAGTACTTC. Complete variable domain (other parts from reference TRBV9 and TRBJ2-7): DSGVTQTPKHLITATGQRVTLRCSPRSGDLSVYWYQQSLDQGLQFLIQYYNGEERAKGNILERFSAQQFPDLHSELNLSSLELGDSALYFCASSVADTAYEQYFGPGTRLTVT.

The chain employs TRBV11-2 and TRBJ1-1, with D possibly matching TRBD1 (5 bases). Germline loops: CDR1 SGHAT, CDR2 FQNNGV. The V gene lost 3 bases and the J gene lost 0 bases, with 23 bases spanning the gap. The CDR3 spans 19 residues. The CDR3 is CASSFLSAVPGHMNTEAFF. DNA of the CDR3: TGTGCCAGCAGCTTTCTAAGTGCGGTCCCAGGGCATATGAACACTGAAGCTTTCTTT.

This chain connects TRBV2 to TRBJ2-5; tentative D call: TRBD2 (6 bases). The CDR3 is made up of 15 amino acids. CDR1 is SNHLY, CDR2 FYNNEI, per germline. V was shortened by 5 bases and J by 4 bases, with 17 bases between the two germline ends. As DNA, the CDR3 is TGTGCCAGCAGTACATCCTGGGGGGTTTCAGAGACCCAGTACTTC. This encodes CASSTSWGVSETQYF.

The rearrangement joins TRBV19 to TRBJ1-5; tentatively, D is TRBD1 (6 bases). V was cut by 4 bases and J by 7 bases, with 17 bases left in between. CDR3 length: 15 residues. Germline CDR1 LNHDA, CDR2 SQIVND (reference sequence). The DNA of the CDR3 is TGTGCCAGTAGTACCTCGCAGGGGAAAGGACAGCCCCAGCATTTT. Translated, it gives CASSTSQGKGQPQHF. The full variable domain, with the rest looked up from reference TRBV19 and TRBJ1-5, is DGGITQSPKYLFRKEGQNVTLSCEQNLNHDAMYWYRQDPGQGLRLIYYSQIVNDFQKGDIAEGYSVSREKKESFPLTVTSAQKNPTAFYLCASSTSQGKGQPQHFGDGTRLSIL.

This rearrangement joins TRBV6-6 to TRBJ1-5; the match to TRBD1 covers 7 bases. The germline V gene has CDR1 MNHNY and CDR2 SVGAGI (reference sequence). Unmatched junction bases numbered 5, after V lost 5 bases and J lost 7 bases. This CDR3 is 13 amino acids long. CDR3 sequence (DNA): TGTGCCAGCAGTCCCAGACAGGGACAGCCCCAGCATTTT. This encodes CASSPRQGQPQHF.

This chain links TRBV27 with TRBJ2-2, with a tentative D call TRBD2 (6 bases). With 4 bases removed from V and 4 bases from J, the gap between germline ends came to 13 bases. Germline V CDR1 and CDR2: MNHEY, SMNVEV (reference sequence). This CDR3 has 15 amino acids. CDR3 coding DNA: TGTGCCAGCAGTTGGAGGGGACGGGCCACCGGGGAGCTGTTTTTT. This codes for CASSWRGRATGELFF.

This sequence joins TRBV7-9 and TRBJ2-1; TRBD1 aligns across 9 bases. CDR1 and CDR2 (germline): SEHNR, FQNEAQ (reference sequence). Losses at the gene ends were 2 bases for V and 5 bases for J; bases not matched to a gene: 7. CDR3 length equals 16 residues. CDR3 amino acids: CASSLLRDRDHNEQFF. CDR3 sequence (DNA): TGTGCCAGCAGCTTACTCAGGGACAGGGATCACAATGAGCAGTTCTTC.

This clone appeared a single time. V usage is TRBV7-2 and J usage is TRBJ2-7; 11 bases align to TRBD2. Germline V gene lookup returns CDR1 SGHTA and CDR2 FQGNSA. The J segment lost 7 bases and the V segment lost 5 bases, leaving 10 bases of the junction unmatched. This CDR3 has 15 residues. CDR3 DNA sequence: TGTGCCAGCAGCCCTACACTAGCGGGGGCCGGAGAGCAGTACTTC. Protein sequence: CASSPTLAGAGEQYF.

The chain combines TRBV25-1 with TRBJ2-5; D is unclear. The germline CDR1 and CDR2 sequences are MGHDK and SYGVNS. This CDR3 contains 11 residues. Trimming removed 3 bases at V and 5 bases at J, with 4 bases between. CDR3 sequence reads: CASSDRETQYF. The CDR3 bases are TGTGCCAGCAGTGACCGGGAGACCCAGTACTTC.

CDR3 DNA: TGTGCCAGTAGTATCCAGGGCAGCCCCTCCTACGAGCAGTACTTC. As protein: CASSIQGSPSYEQYF. J is TRBJ2-7 and V is TRBV19, with D tentatively TRBD1 (5 bases). V lost 3 bases, J lost 0 bases, and 12 bases lay in between. Germline CDR1 reads LNHDA; CDR2 reads SQIVND (reference sequence). The CDR3 loop spans 15 amino acids. Looking up the rest from reference TRBV19 and TRBJ2-7 gives the full variable domain: DGGITQSPKYLFRKEGQNVTLSCEQNLNHDAMYWYRQDPGQGLRLIYYSQIVNDFQKGDIAEGYSVSREKKESFPLTVTSAQKNPTAFYLCASSIQGSPSYEQYFGPGTRLTVT.

The chain recombines TRBV19 with TRBJ1-6; tentative D call: TRBD1 (6 bases). CDR1 and CDR2 from the germline V gene are LNHDA and SQIVND (reference sequence). V lost 7 bases and J 5 bases, leaving 12 bases between the germline ends. There are 14 residues in the CDR3. The CDR3 sequence is CASKAGDHNSPLHF. The CDR3 nucleotides read TGTGCCAGTAAAGCAGGGGACCATAATTCACCCCTCCACTTT.

The chain has TRBV19 and TRBJ1-2; D gene ambiguous. This CDR3 is 13 amino acids long. Germline V gives CDR1 LNHDA, CDR2 SQIVND (reference sequence). The CDR3 reads CSTCCQYGGGYTF. In DNA, the CDR3 is TGTTCCACCTGCTGCCAGTACGGAGGTGGCTACACCTTC.

The chain employs TRBV6-4 and TRBJ2-6; no reliable D call. V was cut by 2 bases and J by 1 base, with 9 bases left in between. The germline CDR1 and CDR2 sequences are MRHNA and SNTAGT. CDR3 length: 16 residues. DNA for the CDR3: TGTGCCAGCAGTGACAACGAACTATCTGGGGCCAACGTCCTGACTTTC. Translated: CASSDNELSGANVLTF.

This clone came up a few times. J is TRBJ2-2 and V is TRBV4-3; 7 nucleotides align to TRBD1. Germline CDR1 and CDR2: LGHNA and YSLEER. The trim removed 3 bases at V and 6 bases at J, leaving 4 bases unmatched. The CDR3 sequence is 14 residues long. In DNA form, the CDR3 reads TGCGCCAGCAGCCAGCCCGGGACAGCCGGGGAGCTGTTTTTT. Amino acids: CASSQPGTAGELFF.

V gene TRBV9 combines with J gene TRBJ2-7, with 8 bases identical to TRBD2. The CDR3 is made up of 16 amino acids. Germline V gene lookup returns CDR1 SGDLS and CDR2 YYNGEE. Trimming took 0 bases from V and 3 from J; bases not matched to a gene: 8. The CDR3 nucleotides read TGTGCCAGCAGCGTAGGACCGGGGGGGCAAAACTACGAGCAGTACTTC. Its protein is CASSVGPGGQNYEQYF.

This clone was detected a few times. The chain carries TRBV5-8 and TRBJ1-1; D perhaps matches TRBD1 (6 bases). Germline CDR1 reads SGHTS; CDR2 reads YDEGEE. CDR3 length: 15 amino acids. V dropped 4 bases and J dropped 1 base, with 14 bases sitting between them. The CDR3 spells CASSPDRSTNTEAFF. The CDR3 region has the DNA TGTGCCAGCAGCCCTGACAGGTCCACGAACACTGAAGCTTTCTTT.

The rearrangement links TRBV5-1 to TRBJ2-1; tentatively, D is TRBD2 (6 bases). The V end lost 7 bases, the J end lost 0 bases, and 20 bases lay between the germline ends. Germline V lookup: CDR1 SGHRS, CDR2 YFSETQ. The CDR3 extends over 17 amino acids. The CDR3 loop reads CASSHLGDLSSYNEQFF. The CDR3, as DNA: TGCGCCAGCTCCCATCTGGGGGACTTAAGCTCCTACAATGAGCAGTTCTTC.

This chain joins TRBV5-1 and TRBJ2-7; TRBD2 is a possible D gene (6 bases). Germline CDR1 reads SGHRS; CDR2 reads YFSETQ. V was shortened by 4 bases and J by 2 bases, with 10 bases between the two germline ends. There are 13 residues in the CDR3. In nucleotides, the CDR3 is TGCGCCAGCAGCACTTCTAGCGCCTACGAGCAGTACTTC. Protein: CASSTSSAYEQYF.

This sequence joins TRBV5-1 and TRBJ2-3; D unclear. Trimming stripped 6 bases from V and 4 bases from J, with 6 bases between. This CDR3 comprises 11 residues. Germline CDR1 is SGHRS and CDR2 is YFSETQ. Written as DNA, the CDR3 is TGCGCCAGCACTTCGGCAGATACGCAGTATTTT. It translates to CASTSADTQYF. Complete variable domain (other parts from reference TRBV5-1 and TRBJ2-3): KAGVTQTPRYLIKTRGQQVTLSCSPISGHRSVSWYQQTPGQGLQFLFEYFSETQRNKGNFPGRFSGRQFSNSRSEMNVSTLELGDSALYLCASTSADTQYFGPGTRLTVL.

In this sample, this clone turned up a few times. This chain uses TRBV19 with TRBJ2-7; maybe TRBD1 (7 bases). V lost 6 bases and J 3 bases, leaving 15 bases between the germline ends. This CDR3 is 14 amino acids long. Germline V gives CDR1 LNHDA, CDR2 SQIVND (reference sequence). DNA of the CDR3: TGTGCCAGTAGCCGTGCGGGACAGCTCTACGAGCAGTACTTC. Its translation: CASSRAGQLYEQYF.

This clone showed up just once. The CDR3 sequence: CASRVLSGGDNEQFF. Written as DNA, the CDR3 is TGTGCCAGCAGGGTCCTGTCGGGGGGTGACAATGAGCAGTTCTTC. The chain couples TRBV2 to TRBJ2-1, with 7 bases lining up with TRBD2. The CDR3 contains 15 residues. The V gene end was trimmed by 6 bases and the J gene end by 5 bases; junction bases not matched to a gene: 10. CDR1 and CDR2 (germline): SNHLY, FYNNEI.

The chain combines TRBV5-1 with TRBJ1-3, with a weak D call TRBD1 (6 bases). The CDR3 is made up of 15 amino acids. CDR1 is SGHRS, CDR2 YFSETQ, per germline. V lost 0 bases and J lost 3, with 10 bases in between. The CDR3 sequence is CASSLAQGNGNTIYF. Written as DNA, the CDR3 is TGCGCCAGCAGCTTGGCACAGGGTAATGGAAACACCATATATTTT.

The chain combines TRBV28 with TRBJ2-4; D gene unclear. V dropped 6 bases and J dropped 0 bases, with 12 bases sitting between them. This CDR3 is built from 15 residues. CDR1 and CDR2 (germline): MDHEN, SYDVKM. CDR3 amino acids: CASSPTALAKNIQYF. For the CDR3, the DNA is TGTGCCAGCAGCCCTACAGCTCTAGCCAAAAACATTCAGTACTTC. Filled out from reference TRBV28 and TRBJ2-4, the complete variable domain reads DVKVTQSSRYLVKRTGEKVFLECVQDMDHENMFWYRQDPGLGLRLIYFSYDVKMKEKGDIPEGYSVSREKKERFSLILESASTNQTSMYLCASSPTALAKNIQYFGAGTRLSVL.

The V and J genes are TRBV28 and TRBJ2-1; tentative D call: TRBD1 (6 bases). This CDR3 has 14 residues. Germline V gene sequence: CDR1 MDHEN, CDR2 SYDVKM. V lost 5 bases to trimming and J lost 3 bases, with 11 bases between them. The CDR3 nucleotides are TGTGCCAGCAGTACTAGGGACAACTACAATGAGCAGTTCTTC. Amino acid sequence: CASSTRDNYNEQFF.

This CDR3 reads CASSLPGGNTEAFF. The CDR3 DNA is TGTGCCAGCAGCTTGCCAGGGGGCAACACTGAAGCTTTCTTT. The chain is built from TRBV5-4 and TRBJ1-1; 8 bases map to TRBD1. J lost 2 bases, V lost 1 base, and 1 base had no gene match. The germline gives CDR1 SGHNT, CDR2 YYREEE (reference sequence). This CDR3 contains 14 residues.

This clone was observed a few times. The CDR3 nucleotides read TGTGCCAGCAGTGAATCTCAAGAGACCCAGTACTTC. This encodes CASSESQETQYF. V usage is TRBV25-1 and J usage is TRBJ2-5; no definite D call. CDR1 is MGHDK, CDR2 SYGVNS, per germline. Trimming took off 1 base at V and 2 bases at J, with 2 bases between the two ends. This CDR3 region has 12 residues.

This sequence joins TRBV5-1 and TRBJ1-1; 11 nucleotides align to TRBD1. Germline trimming cut 4 bases from V and 0 bases from J; bases unmatched to any gene: 5. This CDR3 region has 16 residues. Germline V gives CDR1 SGHRS, CDR2 YFSETQ. For the CDR3, the DNA is TGCGCCAGCAGCCACGGGACAGGGGGACTGAACACTGAAGCTTTCTTT. Protein: CASSHGTGGLNTEAFF.

The chain recombines TRBV18 with TRBJ1-6, with 8 bases lining up with TRBD1. V was pared by 5 bases and J by 5 bases, with 5 bases of the junction left unmatched. This CDR3 contains 15 residues. Germline lookup yields CDR1 KGHSH and CDR2 LQKENI. The CDR3 coding sequence is TGTGCCAGCTCAAAGCAGGGGGCCCATAATTCACCCCTCCACTTT. Its translation is CASSKQGAHNSPLHF.